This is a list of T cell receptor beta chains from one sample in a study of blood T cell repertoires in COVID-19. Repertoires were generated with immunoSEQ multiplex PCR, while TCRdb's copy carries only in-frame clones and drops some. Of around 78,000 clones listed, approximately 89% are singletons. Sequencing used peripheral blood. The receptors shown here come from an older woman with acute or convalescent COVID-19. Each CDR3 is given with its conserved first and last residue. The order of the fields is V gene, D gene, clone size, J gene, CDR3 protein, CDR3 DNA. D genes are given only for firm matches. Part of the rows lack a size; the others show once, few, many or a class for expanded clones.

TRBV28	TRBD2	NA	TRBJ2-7	CASSPGTSGRAF	TGTGCCAGCAGTCCTGGGACTAGCGGGAGGGCCTTC
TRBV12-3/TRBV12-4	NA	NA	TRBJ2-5	CASSPQPGETQYF	TGTGCCAGCAGTCCCCAGCCCGGGGAGACCCAGTACTTC
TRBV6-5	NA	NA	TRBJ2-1	CASRGSSDEQFF	TGTGCCAGCAGAGGCAGCAGCGATGAGCAGTTCTTC
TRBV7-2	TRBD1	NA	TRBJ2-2	CASSLASGTANTGELFF	TGTGCCAGCAGCTTAGCGTCAGGGACAGCGAACACCGGGGAGCTGTTTTTT
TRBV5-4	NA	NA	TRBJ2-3	CASSLRGRGYTDTQYF	TGTGCCAGCAGCTTGAGAGGCAGGGGATACACAGATACGCAGTATTTT
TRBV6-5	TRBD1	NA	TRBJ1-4	CAGATGRNEKLFF	TGTGCCGGGGCGACAGGGAGAAATGAAAAACTGTTTTTT
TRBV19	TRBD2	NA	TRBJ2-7	CASSMTAGGWDEQYF	TGTGCCAGTAGTATGACCGCCGGGGGGTGGGACGAGCAGTACTTC
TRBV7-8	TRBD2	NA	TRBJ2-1	CASSLAGPGLAGGPRSYNEQFF	TGTGCCAGCAGCTTAGCGGGTCCGGGACTAGCGGGAGGGCCTAGGTCCTACAATGAGCAGTTCTTC
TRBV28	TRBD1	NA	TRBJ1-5	CASSPTGVGENQPQHF	TGTGCCAGCAGTCCGACAGGGGTTGGGGAGAATCAGCCCCAGCATTTT
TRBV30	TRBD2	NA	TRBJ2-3	CAWSAPGTSGGAYTQYF	TGTGCCTGGAGTGCCCCCGGGACTAGCGGGGGGGCATATACGCAGTATTTT
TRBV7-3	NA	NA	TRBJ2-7	CASSLGGGGYYEQYF	TGTGCCAGCAGCTTAGGAGGCGGAGGATACTACGAGCAGTACTTC
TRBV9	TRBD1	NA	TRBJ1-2	CASSMGQGANYGYTF	TGTGCCAGCAGCATGGGACAGGGGGCAAACTATGGCTACACCTTC
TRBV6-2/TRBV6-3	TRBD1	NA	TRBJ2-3	CASSDGQGSGTDTQYF	TGTGCCAGCAGTGACGGACAGGGATCGGGCACAGATACGCAGTATTTT
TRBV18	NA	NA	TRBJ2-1	CASSPGQAYNEQFF	TGTGCCAGCTCACCGGGGCAGGCCTACAATGAGCAGTTCTTC
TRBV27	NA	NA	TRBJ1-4	CASSRSQREKLFF	TGTGCCAGCAGTCGATCACAGCGGGAAAAACTGTTTTTT
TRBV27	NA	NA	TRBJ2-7	CASGEVATAYEQYF	TGTGCCAGCGGGGAGGTGGCCACGGCCTACGAGCAGTACTTC
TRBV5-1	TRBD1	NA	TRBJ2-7	CASSQDRISYEQYF	TGCGCCAGCAGCCAGGACAGGATCTCCTACGAGCAGTACTTC
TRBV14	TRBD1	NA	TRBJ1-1	CASSPRTGGTEAFF	TGTGCCAGCAGCCCCCGGACAGGGGGCACTGAAGCTTTCTTT
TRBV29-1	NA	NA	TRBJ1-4	CSATATNEKLFF	TGCAGCGCGACAGCAACTAATGAAAAACTGTTTTTT
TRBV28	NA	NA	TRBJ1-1	CASSFPVNTEAFF	TGTGCCAGCAGTTTCCCAGTAAACACTGAAGCTTTCTTT
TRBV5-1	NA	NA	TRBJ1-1	CASSLEGYAFF	TGCGCCAGCAGCTTGGAGGGGTATGCTTTCTTT
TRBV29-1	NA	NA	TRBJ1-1	CSVDRDNTEAFF	TGCAGCGTTGACAGGGATAACACTGAAGCTTTCTTT
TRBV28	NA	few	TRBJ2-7	CASLKQGTYEQYF	TGTGCCAGCCTCAAGCAGGGGACCTACGAGCAGTACTTC
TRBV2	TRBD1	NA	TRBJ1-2	CASSGGTGGGYTF	TGTGCCAGCAGTGGAGGGACAGGGGGTGGCTACACCTTC
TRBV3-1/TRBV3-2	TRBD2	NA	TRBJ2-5	CASSPTSGGRGSETQYF	TGTGCCAGCAGCCCGACTAGCGGGGGAAGAGGGTCAGAGACCCAGTACTTC
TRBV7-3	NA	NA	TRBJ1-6	CASSLTSRSSDSPLHF	TGTGCCAGCAGCTTAACGTCCCGCTCATCGGATTCACCCCTCCACTTT
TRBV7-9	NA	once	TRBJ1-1	CASSARGTPNTEAFF	TGTGCCAGCAGCGCAAGAGGGACACCGAACACTGAAGCTTTCTTT
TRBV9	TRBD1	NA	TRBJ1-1	CASSAGTAVNTEAFF	TGTGCCAGCAGCGCCGGGACAGCAGTGAACACTGAAGCTTTCTTT
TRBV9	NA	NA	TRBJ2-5	CASSVAETEETQYF	TGTGCCAGCAGCGTAGCTGAGACAGAAGAGACCCAGTACTTC
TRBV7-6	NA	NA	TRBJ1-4	CASSLETGSNEKLFF	TGTGCCAGCAGCTTAGAAACAGGGAGTAATGAAAAACTGTTTTTT
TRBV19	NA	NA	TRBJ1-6	CASSATGYNSPLHF	TGTGCCAGTAGTGCCACAGGCTATAATTCACCCCTCCACTTT
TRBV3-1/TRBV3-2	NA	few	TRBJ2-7	CASSPQYEQYF	TGTGCCAGCAGCCCCCAATACGAGCAGTACTTC
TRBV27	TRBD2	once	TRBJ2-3	CASSPSSGDFTDTQYF	TGTGCCAGCAGCCCCTCTAGCGGGGACTTCACAGATACGCAGTATTTT
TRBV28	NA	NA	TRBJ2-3	CASSYSGLQSDTQYF	TGTGCCAGCAGCTATTCGGGACTCCAGTCAGATACGCAGTATTTT
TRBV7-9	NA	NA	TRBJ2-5	CASSLVVLQETQYF	TGTGCCAGCAGCTTAGTTGTACTCCAAGAGACCCAGTACTTC
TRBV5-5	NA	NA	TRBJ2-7	CASSLQWGYYEQYF	TGTGCCAGCAGCTTGCAATGGGGCTACTACGAGCAGTACTTC